The TCR beta chain described here comes from a study of blood T cell repertoires in COVID-19. At the level of the study: Researchers got acute and convalescent COVID-19 samples from the United States, Italy and Spain. The analysed material was cDNA or gDNA that came from T cells, B-cell-depleted T cells, or PBMCs.

CDR3 size: 15 residues. V lost 1 base, J lost 4 bases, and 11 bases lay in between. Germline V CDR1 and CDR2: SGHAT, FQNNGV. Per the original methods: Reference gene primer amplification gave estimated nucleated cell counts. Libraries were prepared by immunoSEQ multiplex PCR; TCRdb keeps only in-frame clonotypes and omits some of them. The V and J calls and clone size are taken from that table; D and trimming were inferred from the DNA. Of more than 95,000 clones listed, roughly 80% were seen once; the top ten hold approximately 3.4%. Material: peripheral blood. The TCR comes from a woman of 80 years or more with active or convalescent COVID-19. The V call is TRBV11-2, the J call TRBJ2-1, with a weak D call TRBD2 (6 bases). Here the CDR3 reads CASSLAAEGYNEQFF. CDR3 in DNA: TGTGCCAGCAGCTTAGCGGCGGAGGGGTACAATGAGCAGTTCTTC.